Listed below are T cell receptor beta chains from one sample, sequenced in a study of blood T cell repertoires in COVID-19. TCRdb's table, derived via immunoSEQ multiplex PCR, lists solely in-frame clones and lacks some. Of a few hundred thousand clones in the sample, about 87% were seen once. Sample: PBMCs or T cells enriched from blood (not recorded which). All receptors derive from a man in his forties in a cohort exposed to, infected with or recovered from COVID-19 (not recorded which). The CDR3 runs from the conserved cysteine through the conserved F or W. The order of the fields is D gene, clone size, V gene, J gene, CDR3 DNA, CDR3 protein. A D gene is named only where the DNA matches it firmly. For some rows the clone size is stated as once, few or many, or as a class when expanded; others skip it.

>-|-|TRBV29-1|TRBJ2-5
TGCAGCGTTTCTGAGACCCAGTACTTC
CSVSETQYF
>TRBD1|-|TRBV19|TRBJ1-2
TGTGCCAGGACAGGGAAAGAGAACTATGGCTACACCTTC
CARTGKENYGYTF
>-|once|TRBV27|TRBJ2-3
TGTGCCAGCAGTTTATACGGGAGAGACACAGATACGCAGTATTTT
CASSLYGRDTDTQYF
>-|-|TRBV28|TRBJ1-2
TGTGCCAGCAGTTTGCCAGGGTCCTATGGCTACACCTTC
CASSLPGSYGYTF
>TRBD2|-|TRBV10-3|TRBJ2-3
TGTGCCATCAGTGGGACTAGCGGGAGAGGTACTAGCACAGATACGCAGTATTTT
CAISGTSGRGTSTDTQYF
>TRBD2|once|TRBV5-1|TRBJ2-1
TGCGCCAGCAGCTTCCTCCGGGGGGAACACAATGAGCAGTTCTTC
CASSFLRGEHNEQFF
>TRBD1|-|TRBV18|TRBJ1-6
TGTGCCAGCTCACTCGGACAGGAGGGGAATTCACCCCTCCACTTT
CASSLGQEGNSPLHF
>-|-|TRBV10-1|TRBJ2-3
TGCGCCAGCAGTGAGTGGACAGATATTAATACGCAGTATTTT
CASSEWTDINTQYF
>-|-|TRBV4-1|TRBJ1-4
TGCGCCAGCAGCCAAGATTACGGTGTTGCAACTAATGAAAAACTGTTTTTT
CASSQDYGVATNEKLFF
>-|-|TRBV28|TRBJ2-7
TGTGCCAGCACCCCCGGGTCCTTCTCCTACGAGCAGTACTTC
CASTPGSFSYEQYF
>TRBD1|-|TRBV18|TRBJ1-5
TGTGCCAGCTCACCGGACACAGGGGGTCAGCCCCAGCATTTT
CASSPDTGGQPQHF
>-|-|TRBV6-1|TRBJ2-7
TGTGCCAGCAGTGACCCACAGGGCGACGAGCAGTACTTC
CASSDPQGDEQYF
>TRBD2|-|TRBV30|TRBJ2-7
TGTGCCTGGAGTTCCGGACTAGCGGGAGCCTACGAGCAGTACTTC
CAWSSGLAGAYEQYF
>-|-|TRBV4-2|TRBJ1-2
TGTGCCAGCAGCCAAGGGGCCTTAGGATATGGCTACACCTTC
CASSQGALGYGYTF
>TRBD1|once|TRBV15|TRBJ2-1
TGTGCCTCTAAACGATCGGGACAGCTCTACAATGAGCAGTTCTTC
CASKRSGQLYNEQFF
>-|-|TRBV28|TRBJ1-6
TGTGCCAGCAGTCTTCATTCACCCCTCCACTTT
CASSLHSPLHF
>-|few|TRBV7-9|TRBJ2-1
TGTGCCAGCAGCCTAGGTAACTACAATGAGCAGTTCTTC
CASSLGNYNEQFF
>-|-|TRBV5-1|TRBJ2-3
TGCGCCAGCAGCAAAAATGGGGCTAGCACAGATACGCAGTATTTT
CASSKNGASTDTQYF
>-|-|TRBV5-1|TRBJ2-1
TGCGCCAGCAGATGGGTAGCGGAAACCTACAATGAGCAGTTCTTC
CASRWVAETYNEQFF
>TRBD2|-|TRBV6-6|TRBJ2-7
TGTGCCAGCAGTTACGGACTAGCGGGATTCTACGAGCAGTACTTC
CASSYGLAGFYEQYF
>-|-|TRBV24-1|TRBJ2-7
TGTGCCACCAGTGACTCGCCTACGACAGGGAGGTTGGTCGAGCAGTACTTC
CATSDSPTTGRLVEQYF
>TRBD1|-|TRBV2|TRBJ1-4
TGTGCCAGCAGGTCAACAGGGGTTTTTAATGAAAAACTGTTTTTT
CASRSTGVFNEKLFF
>-|-|TRBV7-9|TRBJ1-1
TGTGCCAGCAGCTTTACAGGGTTACCGATTGAAGCTTTCTTT
CASSFTGLPIEAFF
>TRBD2|-|TRBV27|TRBJ2-1
TGTGCCAGCAGTCTCGGGGGACTAGGAGTTTGGAATGAGCAGTTCTTC
CASSLGGLGVWNEQFF
>-|few|TRBV2|TRBJ1-5
TGTGCCAGCAGTGCAGGGTATAGCAATCAGCCCCAGCATTTT
CASSAGYSNQPQHF
>-|-|TRBV7-9|TRBJ2-1
TGTGCCAGCAGCGCCCTGACTGGCCGTCACAATGAGCAGTTCTTC
CASSALTGRHNEQFF